This T cell receptor (beta chain) stems from a study of blood T cells in healthy people across ages. For the second PCR, which ran for roughly 6 to 11 cycles, a sample-barcoded 5' primer and a J-beta primer mix were used. In TCRdb, the 5' RACE reads were re-called with MiXCR into one record per CDR3 protein. The sample holds roughly 1.9 million distinct CDR3 sequences; about two fifths are singletons and the top ten take around 23%. Each sample had at least 6 million PBMCs isolated. There were at least 5 micrograms of total RNA extracted from every sample. V lost 4 bases to trimming and J lost 3 bases; unmatched junction nucleotides: 4. This CDR3 is 14 amino acids long.

The TCR originated in a human donor in good health. The chain carries TRBV12-3 or TRBV12-4 and TRBJ2-3; 7 bases align to TRBD1. The sequenced sample consisted of blood. The CDR3 loop reads CASSSGGETDTQYF. The CDR3, as DNA: TGTGCCAGCAGTTCAGGGGGAGAAACAGATACGCAGTATTTT.